This T cell receptor (beta chain) appears in the sequencing data of a study of blood T cells in healthy people across ages. The CDR3 has 19 amino acids. Trimming took off 6 bases at V and 0 bases at J, with 21 bases between the two ends. Germline CDR1 reads SNHLY; CDR2 reads FYNNEI. With a J-beta primer mix and a sample-barcoded 5' primer, a second PCR ran 7 to 11 cycles. TCRdb analysed the 5' RACE reads with MiXCR anew, one entry per CDR3 protein. The sample holds 1,300,000 or so distinct CDR3 sequences, around 59% seen once. The sample taken for sequencing was blood. The TCR sequence derives from a man aged 18 to 30 in good health. V and J are TRBV2 and TRBJ2-6; the D is unclear. The CDR3, as DNA: TGTGCCAGCAGGCTTCCTTCACCGGGCCACTACTCTGGGGCCAACGTCCTGACTTTC. Protein: CASRLPSPGHYSGANVLTF.